This TCR beta chain was sequenced during a study of blood T cells in healthy people across ages. With a J-beta primer mix and a sample-barcoded 5' primer, a second PCR ran about 7 to 12 cycles. TCRdb reanalysed the 5' RACE reads using MiXCR and keeps one entry per CDR3 protein. The repertoire consists of over 700,000 distinct CDR3 sequences, with 20% to 30% occurring once and the leading ten covering roughly a tenth. These same data were also listed under a study on T cells of mothers and their children.

Sequenced sample: blood. This TCR was sampled from a boy younger than 18 in good health.

CDR3 sequence: CASSLGFDSVETQYF. CDR3 nucleotides: TGTGCCAGCAGCTTGGGATTTGACAGTGTGGAGACCCAGTACTTC. The chain has TRBV5-5 and TRBJ2-5, with a tentative D call TRBD1 (5 bases). The CDR3 length is 15 residues. Trimming removed 0 bases from V and 5 bases from J, with 14 bases in between. The germline CDR1 and CDR2 sequences are SGHKS and YYEKEE (reference sequence).